This T cell receptor (beta chain) was sequenced during a study of blood T cell repertoires in COVID-19. Study context: Material from acute and convalescent COVID-19 was sourced from the United States, Italy and Spain. Sources were T cells, B-cell-depleted T cells, or PBMCs; the material itself was cDNA or gDNA.

In the study's own analysis: Researchers report that nucleated cell counts were estimated from reference gene primer amplification. This table comes from immunoSEQ multiplex PCR, and its TCRdb copy is limited to in-frame clones, with some not included. V and J calls and clone size are as listed in that table; D and trimming were resolved from the DNA. The sample comprises about 140,000 clones, roughly 84% of which are singletons, and 7.5% to 8.5% rests with the top ten. Germline V lookup: CDR1 SGHKS, CDR2 YYEKEE (reference sequence). V dropped 3 bases and J dropped 5; count of bases not matched to a gene: 18. The CDR3 has 19 residues.

Sequencing input: peripheral blood. The genes are TRBV5-5 and TRBJ2-1; TRBD2 matches 9 bases. The TCR was taken from an older woman with acute or convalescent COVID-19. The CDR3 nucleotides read TGTGCCAGCAGCTCATTGCTGGGTGCGGGGGGGCCTCTACACAATGAGCAGTTCTTC. The encoded protein is CASSSLLGAGGPLHNEQFF.